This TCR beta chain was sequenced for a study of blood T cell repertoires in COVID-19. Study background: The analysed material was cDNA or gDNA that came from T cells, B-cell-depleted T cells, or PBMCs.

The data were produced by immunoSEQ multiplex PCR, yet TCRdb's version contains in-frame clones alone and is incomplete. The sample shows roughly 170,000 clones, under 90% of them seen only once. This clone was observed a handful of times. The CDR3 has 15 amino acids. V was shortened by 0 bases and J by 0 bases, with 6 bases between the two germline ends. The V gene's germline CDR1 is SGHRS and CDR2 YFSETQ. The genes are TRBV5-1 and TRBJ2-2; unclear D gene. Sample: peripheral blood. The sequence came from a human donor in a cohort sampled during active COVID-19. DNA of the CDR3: TGCGCCAGCAGCTTGGCGGTTTCGAACACCGGGGAGCTGTTTTTT. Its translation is CASSLAVSNTGELFF.